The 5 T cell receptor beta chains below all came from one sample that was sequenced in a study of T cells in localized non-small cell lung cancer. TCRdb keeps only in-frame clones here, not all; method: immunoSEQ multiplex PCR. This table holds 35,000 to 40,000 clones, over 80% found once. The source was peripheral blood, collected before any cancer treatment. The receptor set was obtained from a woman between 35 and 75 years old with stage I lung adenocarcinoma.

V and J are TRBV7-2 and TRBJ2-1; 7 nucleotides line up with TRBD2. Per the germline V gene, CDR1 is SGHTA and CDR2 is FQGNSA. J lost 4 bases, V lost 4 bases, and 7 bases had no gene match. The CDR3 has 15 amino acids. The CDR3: CASSSLAPRYNEQFF. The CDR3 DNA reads TGTGCCAGCAGCTCACTAGCGCCCAGATACAATGAGCAGTTCTTC.

CDR3 region: CAISGTSGYYEQYF. The CDR3 DNA sequence: TGTGCCATCAGCGGGACTAGCGGCTACTACGAGCAGTACTTC. V and J are TRBV10-3 and TRBJ2-7, with 11 nucleotides matching TRBD2. V lost 6 bases to trimming and J lost 3 bases; unmatched junction nucleotides: 4. This CDR3 spans 14 amino acids. Germline loops: CDR1 ENHRY, CDR2 SYGVKD.

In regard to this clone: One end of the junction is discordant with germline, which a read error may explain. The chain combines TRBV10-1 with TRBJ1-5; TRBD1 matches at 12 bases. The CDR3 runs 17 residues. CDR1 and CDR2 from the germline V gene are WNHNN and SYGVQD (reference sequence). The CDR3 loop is CASGPQEGTGGKQPQHF. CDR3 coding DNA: TGCGCCAGCGGCCCCCAGGAAGGGACAGGGGGCAAGCAGCCCCAGCATTTT.

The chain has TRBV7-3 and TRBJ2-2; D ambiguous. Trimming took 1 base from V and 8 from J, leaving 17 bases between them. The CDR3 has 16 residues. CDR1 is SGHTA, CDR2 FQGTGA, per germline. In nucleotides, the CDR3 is TGTGCCAGCAGCTTAAATGGACCCTCCGCGTCGGGGGAGCTGTTTTTT. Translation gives CASSLNGPSASGELFF.

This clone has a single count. This CDR3 is CASSLGPRASGMGTDTQYF. CDR3 DNA: TGTGCCAGCAGCTTGGGACCCCGGGCTAGCGGGATGGGCACAGATACGCAGTATTTT. The chain combines TRBV5-5 with TRBJ2-3; TRBD2 aligns across 9 bases. Trimming removed 0 bases from V and 1 base from J; junction bases left unmatched: 12. CDR1 is SGHKS, CDR2 YYEKEE, per germline (reference sequence). The CDR3 length is 19 residues.